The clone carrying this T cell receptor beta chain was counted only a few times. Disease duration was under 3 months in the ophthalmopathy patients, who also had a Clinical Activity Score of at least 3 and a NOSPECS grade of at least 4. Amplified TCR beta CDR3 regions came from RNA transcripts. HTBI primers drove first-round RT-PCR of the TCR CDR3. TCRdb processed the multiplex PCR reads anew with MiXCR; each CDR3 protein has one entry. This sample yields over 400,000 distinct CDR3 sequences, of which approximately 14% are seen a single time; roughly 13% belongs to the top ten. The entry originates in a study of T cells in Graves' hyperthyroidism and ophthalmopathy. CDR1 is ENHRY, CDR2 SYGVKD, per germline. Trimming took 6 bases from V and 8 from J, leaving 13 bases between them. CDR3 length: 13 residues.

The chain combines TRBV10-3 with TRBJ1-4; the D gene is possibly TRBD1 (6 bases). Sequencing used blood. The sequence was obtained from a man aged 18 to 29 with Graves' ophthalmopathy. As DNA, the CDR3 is TGTGCCATCAGGGAAACAGGGAACGAAAAACTGTTTTTT. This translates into CAIRETGNEKLFF.